This is a list of T cell receptor beta chains from one sample in a study of cytomegalovirus exposure and HLA in healthy donors. This table comes from immunoSEQ multiplex PCR, and its TCRdb copy is limited to in-frame clones, with some not included. The table lists around 130,000 clones, nearly 85% of them singletons. Sequencing was done on a sample of PBMCs. These receptors originate from a boy aged 10-17 years in good health and CMV-seronegative. Each CDR3 is given with its conserved first and last residue. A D gene is named only where the DNA matches it firmly. Size tells how often a clone was seen (once, few, many) or the class of an expanded clone, and some rows leave it out.

d_gene	v_gene	len	abundance	j_gene	CDR3aa	CDR3nt
TRBD2	TRBV27	17	NA	TRBJ2-7	CASSGRLTSGSFYEQYF	TGTGCCAGCAGCGGAAGGTTGACTAGCGGGAGTTTCTACGAGCAGTACTTC
TRBD1	TRBV11-3	12	NA	TRBJ1-1	CASSWGQTEAFF	TGTGCCAGCAGCTGGGGACAGACCGAAGCTTTCTTT
NA	TRBV30	15	NA	TRBJ2-7	CAWSLGGHQSYEQYF	TGTGCCTGGAGTCTTGGGGGACACCAATCCTACGAGCAGTACTTC
TRBD2	TRBV30	14	NA	TRBJ2-1	CAWEGTSGYNEQFF	TGTGCCTGGGAGGGGACTAGCGGTTACAATGAGCAGTTCTTC
NA	TRBV29-1	12	NA	TRBJ2-5	CSVEALGLTQYF	TGCAGCGTTGAAGCGCTGGGCTTGACCCAGTACTTC
TRBD1	TRBV11-2	15	NA	TRBJ1-1	CASSLEGTGLTEAFF	TGTGCCAGCAGCTTAGAGGGGACAGGGCTGACTGAAGCTTTCTTT
NA	TRBV6-5	14	NA	TRBJ2-7	CASSLSDQDYEQYF	TGTGCCAGCAGTCTCTCCGACCAGGACTACGAGCAGTACTTC
NA	TRBV29-1	12	few	TRBJ2-1	CSVVGGPDEQFF	TGCAGCGTTGTCGGGGGACCCGATGAGCAGTTCTTC
NA	TRBV21-1	18	NA	TRBJ2-1	CASSNPGLAGPLNNEQFF	TGTGCCAGCAGCAACCCGGGACTAGCGGGTCCCCTGAACAATGAGCAGTTCTTC
TRBD2	TRBV4-3	16	NA	TRBJ2-2	CASSQGTSGNTGELFF	TGCGCCAGCAGCCAAGGGACTAGCGGGAACACCGGGGAGCTGTTTTTT
TRBD2	TRBV7-2	15	NA	TRBJ2-1	CASSSNSGFYNEQFF	TGTGCCAGCAGCTCCAATAGCGGGTTCTACAATGAGCAGTTCTTC
TRBD2	TRBV2	17	NA	TRBJ2-1	CASSEDVRASGSSEQFF	TGTGCCAGCAGTGAAGATGTTAGGGCTAGCGGGAGTAGTGAGCAGTTCTTC
NA	TRBV10-3	13	NA	TRBJ2-7	CAISEREWDEQYF	TGTGCCATCAGTGAGCGGGAGTGGGACGAGCAGTACTTC
TRBD2	TRBV2	16	once	TRBJ2-7	CASSGGLAGAVYEQYF	TGTGCCAGCAGCGGGGGACTAGCGGGAGCTGTTTACGAGCAGTACTTC
NA	TRBV5-4	13	NA	TRBJ1-2	CASSLATNYGYTF	TGTGCCAGCAGCTTGGCAACTAACTATGGCTACACCTTC
TRBD1	TRBV19	17	NA	TRBJ1-2	CASSTQGAPASLYGYTF	TGTGCCAGTAGTACTCAGGGGGCTCCTGCCTCCCTCTATGGCTACACCTTC
NA	TRBV2	14	NA	TRBJ2-1	CASRGGGSYNEQFF	TGTGCCAGCAGAGGAGGTGGGTCCTACAATGAGCAGTTCTTC
TRBD2	TRBV30	18	NA	TRBJ2-1	CAWDPGASGPFGANEQFF	TGTGCCTGGGACCCTGGGGCTAGCGGGCCCTTTGGGGCCAATGAGCAGTTCTTC
NA	TRBV21-1	15	NA	TRBJ2-3	CASSFRHPQGDTQYF	TGTGCCAGCAGCTTCCGACATCCTCAAGGAGATACGCAGTATTTT
NA	TRBV5-4	15	NA	TRBJ1-1	CATQPIEQGSTEAFF	TGTGCCACTCAACCGATCGAACAGGGCTCGACTGAAGCTTTCTTT
NA	TRBV30	12	NA	TRBJ2-7	CAWSPISYEQYF	TGTGCCTGGAGCCCTATCTCCTACGAGCAGTACTTC
NA	TRBV4-1	17	NA	TRBJ2-7	CASSQDGPGTYAYEQYF	TGCGCCAGCAGCCAAGATGGGCCCGGGACATATGCCTACGAGCAGTACTTC